These 27 T cell receptor beta chains originate from one sample sequenced in a study of CD8 T cells in ankylosing spondylitis. TCRdb reprocessed the 5' RACE reads via MiXCR and lists one record per CDR3 protein. The sample has over 200,000 distinct CDR3 sequences; roughly a tenth are singletons. Sequenced: blood, either unsorted or a sorted T cell fraction (not recorded which). The source is a male donor with ankylosing spondylitis or in good health (not recorded which).

This clonotype was counted ten times or more. CDR3 in amino acids: CAIIAGEKGYTF. Here the CDR3 DNA reads TGTGCCATCATTGCAGGGGAGAAAGGCTACACCTTC. The rearrangement joins TRBV10-3 to TRBJ1-2, with D tentatively TRBD1 (6 bases). The CDR3 consists of 12 residues. Germline V CDR1 and CDR2: ENHRY, SYGVKD. With 7 bases removed from V and 8 bases from J, the gap between germline ends came to 14 bases.

This clonotype was seen repeatedly, ten times or more. The chain carries TRBV20-1 and TRBJ2-1; TRBD2 aligns across 14 bases. V gave up 2 bases and J gave up 0 bases; unmatched junction bases: 12. Germline CDR1 DFQATT, CDR2 SNEGSKA (reference sequence). The CDR3 is 20 amino acids. CDR3 region: CSARYSGTSGGTSSYNEQFF. For the CDR3, the DNA is TGCAGTGCTAGATACTCAGGGACTAGCGGGGGCACTAGCTCCTACAATGAGCAGTTCTTC.

This clonotype was seen only a few times. This chain links TRBV19 with TRBJ2-3; D not certain. This CDR3 has 13 amino acids. Germline V gene lookup returns CDR1 LNHDA and CDR2 SQIVND (reference sequence). The V end lost 6 bases, the J end lost 2 bases, and 9 bases lay between the germline ends. The CDR3 nucleotides are TGTGCCAGTAGAATACAGTACACAGATACGCAGTATTTT. Amino acid sequence: CASRIQYTDTQYF.

The chain joins TRBV2 to TRBJ2-5; tentative D call: TRBD1 (6 bases). Germline values: CDR1 SNHLY, CDR2 FYNNEI. This CDR3 is built from 15 residues. The V end was cut by 4 bases, the J end by 4 bases, with 16 bases between. The CDR3 is CASSAIQGRIETQYF. The CDR3 DNA reads TGTGCCAGCAGTGCGATACAGGGAAGAATAGAGACCCAGTACTTC.

The chain is built from TRBV5-1 and TRBJ2-4; 9 bases are shared with TRBD2. The CDR3 length is 20 residues. Germline V gene sequence: CDR1 SGHRS, CDR2 YFSETQ. V lost 2 bases and J lost 1; bases outside the gene matches: 16. The CDR3 DNA reads TGCGCCAGCAGCTTACCCACCGGGACTAGCAGCGTAGCGGCCAAAAACATTCAGTACTTC. As protein: CASSLPTGTSSVAAKNIQYF.

Concerning this clonotype: One junction end disagrees with the germline gene, perhaps due to a read error. This chain uses TRBV11-1 with TRBJ2-2, with a tentative D call TRBD1 (6 bases). Germline V gene lookup returns CDR1 SGHAT and CDR2 FQDESV (reference sequence). This CDR3 spans 14 amino acids. The chain's CDR3 is CASSLTGFTAELFF. The CDR3, as DNA: TGTGCCAGCAGCTTAACAGGGTTTACCGCGGAGCTGTTTTTT.

This clonotype was detected many times. The chain joins TRBV18 to TRBJ1-2; no clear D. Germline CDR1 and CDR2: KGHSH and LQKENI. CDR3 length equals 15 residues. V shed 0 bases and J shed 5 bases, with 13 bases lying between them. The CDR3 DNA follows: TGTGCCAGCTCACCACCGTACCCGCGTTCGTATGGCTACACCTTC. It specifies CASSPPYPRSYGYTF.

This clonotype was counted only a few times. The chain employs TRBV19 and TRBJ2-3, with D perhaps TRBD1 (6 bases). The CDR3 runs 17 residues. Trimming stripped 4 bases from V and 0 bases from J, with 17 bases between. CDR1 LNHDA and CDR2 SQIVND come from the germline V gene (reference sequence). CDR3 nucleotide sequence: TGTGCCAGTAGTACAACCGCAGGGGCAACTAGCACAGATACGCAGTATTTT. Its protein product is CASSTTAGATSTDTQYF.

This clonotype was counted at least ten times. The V call is TRBV7-6, the J call TRBJ2-2; the match to TRBD2 covers 10 bases. With 8 bases clipped from V and 6 bases from J, the junction kept 6 bases outside the gene matches. The CDR3 is made up of 14 amino acids. The germline CDR1 and CDR2 sequences are SGHVS and FNYEAQ. The CDR3 reads CASLSGGASGELFF. DNA of the CDR3: TGTGCCAGCCTAAGCGGGGGGGCCTCCGGGGAGCTGTTTTTT. Variable domain in full (rest from reference TRBV7-6 and TRBJ2-2): GAGVSQSPRYKVTKRGQDVALRCDPISGHVSLYWYRQALGQGPEFLTYFNYEAQQDKSGLPNDRFSAERPEGSISTLTIQRTEQRDSAMYRCASLSGGASGELFFGEGSRLTVL.

V gene TRBV7-2 combines with J gene TRBJ1-3; 8 bases fit TRBD1. Germline V gene lookup returns CDR1 SGHTA and CDR2 FQGNSA. The CDR3 spans 17 residues. Losses at the gene ends were 5 bases for V and 4 bases for J; bases not matched to a gene: 13. CDR3 DNA sequence: TGTGCCAGCAGCCCCTTCATCTCAAGGACAGGGGGAAACACCATATATTTT. Protein: CASSPFISRTGGNTIYF.

This clonotype was observed many times. The chain links TRBV2 to TRBJ1-2; D may be TRBD1 (6 bases). Per the germline V gene, CDR1 is SNHLY and CDR2 is FYNNEI. V shed 8 bases and J shed 7 bases, with 17 bases lying between them. CDR3 length: 13 residues. CDR3 amino acids: CASGGRENGGYTF. DNA for the CDR3: TGTGCCAGCGGGGGCCGGGAAAACGGTGGCTACACCTTC.

In this sample, this clonotype turned up many times. The rearrangement uses TRBV5-5 and TRBJ1-2; tentatively, D is TRBD1 (5 bases). CDR1 and CDR2 from the germline V gene are SGHKS and YYEKEE (reference sequence). This CDR3 contains 15 residues. V shed 3 bases and J shed 1 base, with 13 bases lying between them. CDR3 nucleotide sequence: TGTGCCAGCAGCTCCGGGACGGTGCTTAACTATGGCTACACCTTC. This encodes CASSSGTVLNYGYTF.

This clonotype occurred many times. V gene TRBV7-2 combines with J gene TRBJ2-5; 7 nucleotides agree with TRBD2. CDR3 length equals 14 residues. The trim removed 1 base at V and 3 bases at J, leaving 2 bases unmatched. CDR1 SGHTA and CDR2 FQGNSA come from the germline V gene. CDR3 region: CASSLGAGEETQYF. The CDR3 DNA reads as TGTGCCAGCAGCTTAGGGGCGGGAGAAGAGACCCAGTACTTC.

As regards this clonotype: The junction departs from the called germline gene at one end, perhaps through a read error. CDR3: CASSLQGGYEQCF. In DNA form, the CDR3 reads TGTGCCAGCAGCTTACAGGGCGGCTACGAGCAGTGCTTC. The rearrangement links TRBV7-2 to TRBJ2-7; TRBD1 is a possible D gene (5 bases). The CDR3 has 13 residues. The V gene's germline CDR1 is SGHTA and CDR2 FQGNSA. The full variable domain, with the rest looked up from reference TRBV7-2 and TRBJ2-7, is GAGVSQSPSNKVTEKGKDVELRCDPISGHTALYWYRQSLGQGLEFLIYFQGNSAPDKSGLPSDRFSAERTGGSVSTLTIQRTQQEDSAVYLCASSLQGGYEQCFGPGTRLTVT.

The rearrangement joins TRBV12-3 or TRBV12-4 to TRBJ1-5; D might be TRBD1 (5 bases). The CDR3 totals 15 residues. With 3 bases removed from V and 1 base from J, the gap between germline ends came to 10 bases. Written as DNA, the CDR3 is TGTGCCAGCAGTTTTAGAAGGGGCAGCAATCAGCCCCAGCATTTT. It encodes CASSFRRGSNQPQHF.

Only a few counts were recorded for this clonotype. The rearrangement links TRBV3-1 to TRBJ2-5; TRBD1 is a possible D gene (6 bases). The V and J ends lost 0 bases and 5 bases respectively, with 13 bases between them. Germline V gene data show CDR1 as LGHDT and CDR2 as YNNKEL (reference sequence). This CDR3 contains 15 residues. Here the CDR3 reads CASSQEGAQRETQYF. As DNA, the CDR3 is TGTGCCAGCAGCCAAGAGGGGGCCCAGAGGGAGACCCAGTACTTC.

Ten or more counts support this clonotype. The V gene is TRBV5-6, the J gene TRBJ2-2, with a possible D match to TRBD2 (6 bases). The germline V gene has CDR1 SGHDT and CDR2 YYEEEE. The CDR3 loop spans 15 amino acids. The V end lost 4 bases, the J end lost 3 bases, and 13 bases lay between the germline ends. In DNA form, the CDR3 reads TGTGCCAGCAGCGCGTGGCGGGAATACACCGGGGAGCTGTTTTTT. Residues: CASSAWREYTGELFF.

In its sample, this clonotype was seen many times. The CDR3 nucleotides read TGCAGTGCCCCCCCAACGGGGGGTTTCTCCTACGAGCAGTACTTC. Its protein is CSAPPTGGFSYEQYF. The chain combines TRBV20-1 with TRBJ2-7, with 7 bases identical to TRBD2. Germline CDR1 DFQATT, CDR2 SNEGSKA (reference sequence). The CDR3 is made up of 15 amino acids. V lost 6 bases and J lost 0; bases outside the gene matches: 11.

This clonotype was found many times. The J gene is TRBJ2-5, the V gene TRBV19; 10 bases are shared with TRBD2. The CDR3 is made up of 13 amino acids. The germline V gene has CDR1 LNHDA and CDR2 SQIVND (reference sequence). The V and J ends lost 7 bases and 3 bases, in that order; junction bases with no gene match: 2. CDR3 nucleotides: TGTGCCAGTAAAACTAGCGGGGAAGAGACCCAGTACTTC. Amino acids: CASKTSGEETQYF.

There are many counts of this clonotype. V usage is TRBV20-1 and J usage is TRBJ2-1; D is perhaps TRBD1 or TRBD2 (7 bases each). The germline CDR1 and CDR2 sequences are DFQATT and SNEGSKA (reference sequence). The length of the CDR3 is 16 residues. V dropped 0 bases and J dropped 6 bases, with 18 bases sitting between them. This chain's CDR3 is CSARDFSTGRVNEQFF. DNA of the CDR3: TGCAGTGCTAGAGATTTTTCGACAGGGAGGGTCAATGAGCAGTTCTTC.

There are many counts of this clonotype. The chain joins TRBV20-1 to TRBJ1-2, with 7 bases identical to TRBD1. Germline V lookup: CDR1 DFQATT, CDR2 SNEGSKA (reference sequence). The CDR3 is 13 residues long. CDR3 sequence (DNA): TGCAGCCGCCTGGACAGGCAAAGGGAGGGCTACACCTTC. Amino acid sequence: CSRLDRQREGYTF.

Here the CDR3 DNA reads TGCAGTGCTAGAGATCGGCGTAGCAATCAGCCCCAGCATTTT. This encodes CSARDRRSNQPQHF. The rearrangement links TRBV20-1 to TRBJ1-5; D gene uncertain. The germline V gene encodes CDR1 DFQATT and CDR2 SNEGSKA (reference sequence). Trimming stripped 0 bases from V and 0 bases from J, with 6 bases between. This CDR3 contains 14 residues.

This clonotype was seen only a few times. The genes are TRBV7-2 and TRBJ2-5; D unclear. V was cut by 5 bases and J by 2 bases, with 15 bases left in between. The length of the CDR3 is 15 residues. Germline loops: CDR1 SGHTA, CDR2 FQGNSA. The CDR3: CASSPRRGPQETQYF. The CDR3 DNA follows: TGTGCCAGCAGCCCCAGACGCGGACCACAAGAGACCCAGTACTTC.

This clonotype showed up many times. This chain uses TRBV20-1 with TRBJ2-7; tentative D call: TRBD2 (7 bases). Germline V CDR1 and CDR2: DFQATT, SNEGSKA (reference sequence). Trimming took 1 base from V and 4 from J, leaving 17 bases between them. The CDR3 is 15 residues long. CDR3 DNA: TGCAGTGCTAGAGGTTCGGGGGGCGATAGTTACGAGCAGTACTTC. Residues: CSARGSGGDSYEQYF.

The sample holds many counts of this clonotype. The V call is TRBV3-1, the J call TRBJ1-4, with TRBD1 as a possible D gene (5 bases). The CDR3 loop spans 12 amino acids. With 4 bases removed from V and 5 bases from J, the gap between germline ends came to 5 bases. Germline assignment: CDR1 LGHDT and CDR2 YNNKEL (reference sequence). CDR3: CASSRTNEKLFF. The CDR3 nucleotides read TGTGCCAGCAGCCGGACAAATGAAAAACTGTTTTTT.

This clonotype occurred many times. The CDR3 protein is CASSHPGTGGGYTF. Here the CDR3 DNA reads TGTGCCAGCAGTCACCCAGGGACAGGGGGTGGCTACACCTTC. The chain is built from TRBV12-3 or TRBV12-4 and TRBJ1-2; the match to TRBD1 covers 11 bases. The CDR3 is 14 amino acids. The junction had 6 bases not matched to a gene; V was cut back by 5 bases and J by 7 bases.

This clonotype was seen at least ten times. The chain uses TRBV7-3 and TRBJ2-3; D gene uncertain. The CDR3 has 15 residues. Germline V gene data show CDR1 as SGHTA and CDR2 as FQGTGA. With 0 bases removed from V and 2 bases from J, the gap between germline ends came to 9 bases. CDR3 sequence: CASSLTGANTDTQYF. The CDR3, as DNA: TGTGCCAGCAGCTTAACAGGAGCTAACACAGATACGCAGTATTTT.